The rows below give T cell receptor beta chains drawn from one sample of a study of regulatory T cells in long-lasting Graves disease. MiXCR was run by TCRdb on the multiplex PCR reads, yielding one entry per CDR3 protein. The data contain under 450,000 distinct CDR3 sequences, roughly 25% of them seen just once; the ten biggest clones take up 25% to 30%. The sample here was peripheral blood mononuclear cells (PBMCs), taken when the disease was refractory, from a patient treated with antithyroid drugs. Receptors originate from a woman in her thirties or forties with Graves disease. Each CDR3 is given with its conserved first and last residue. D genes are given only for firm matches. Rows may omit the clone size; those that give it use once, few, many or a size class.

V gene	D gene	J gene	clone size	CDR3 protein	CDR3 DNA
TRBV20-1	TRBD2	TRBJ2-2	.	CSARAALAVTGELFF	TGCAGTGCTAGAGCGGCGCTAGCGGTCACCGGGGAGCTGTTTTTT
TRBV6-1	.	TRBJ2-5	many	CASILDRVFETQYF	.
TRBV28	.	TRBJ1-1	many	CASSYRQSNTEAFF	TGTGCCAGCAGTTACAGACAGTCGAACACTGAAGCTTTCTTT
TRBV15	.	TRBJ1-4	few	CATSRDRWAGGEKLFF	TGTGCCACCAGCAGAGATAGATGGGCGGGCGGTGAAAAACTGTTTTTT
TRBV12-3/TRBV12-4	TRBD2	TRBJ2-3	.	CASSTSGRADTQYF	TGTGCCAGCAGTACTAGCGGGAGGGCCGATACGCAGTATTTT
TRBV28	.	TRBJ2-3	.	CASSPLYPPPTDTQYF	TGTGCCAGCAGTCCCTTGTACCCTCCTCCCACAGATACGCAGTATTTT
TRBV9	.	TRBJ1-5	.	CASSVAGGGVNSNQPQHF	TGTGCCAGCAGCGTAGCGGGGGGGGGGGTTAATAGCAATCAGCCCCAGCATTTT
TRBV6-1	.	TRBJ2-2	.	CASSGAGWSAGELFF	TGTGCCAGCAGTGGGGCAGGGTGGAGCGCCGGGGAGCTGTTTTTT
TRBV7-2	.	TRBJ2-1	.	CASSLVSTSYNEQFF	TGTGCCAGCAGCTTAGTGTCTACCTCCTACAATGAGCAGTTCTTC
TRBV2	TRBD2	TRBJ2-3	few	CASSRTSESTDTQYF	TGTGCCAGCAGTCGGACTAGCGAAAGCACAGATACGCAGTATTTT
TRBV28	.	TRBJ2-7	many	CASIAGPYEQYF	TGTGCCAGCATTGCGGGGCCCTACGAGCAGTACTTC
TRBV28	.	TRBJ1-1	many	CASGGMNTEAFF	TGTGCCAGCGGGGGGATGAACACTGAAGCTTTCTTT
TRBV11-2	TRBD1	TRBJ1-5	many	CASSLGQGATNQPQHF	TGTGCCAGCAGCTTAGGACAGGGAGCCACCAATCAGCCCCAGCATTTT
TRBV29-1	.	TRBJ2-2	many	CSVVWGTGELFF	TGCAGCGTTGTTTGGGGGACCGGGGAGCTGTTTTTT
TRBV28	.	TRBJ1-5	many	CASSQPRQGRNQPQHF	TGTGCCAGCAGTCAGCCCCGGCAGGGGAGGAATCAGCCCCAGCATTTT
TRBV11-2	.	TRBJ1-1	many	CASSSLGAGRRGTEAFF	TGTGCCAGCAGCTCGCTTGGGGCAGGGAGAAGGGGCACTGAAGCTTTCTTT
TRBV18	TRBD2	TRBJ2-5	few	CASSRLAGRQETQYF	TGTGCCAGCTCACGTCTAGCGGGGAGACAAGAGACCCAGTACTTC
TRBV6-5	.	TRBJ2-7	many	CASSYVRGSYEQYF	TGTGCCAGCAGTTACGTCAGGGGATCCTACGAGCAGTACTTC
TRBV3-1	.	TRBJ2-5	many	CASGGAETQYF	TGTGCCAGCGGAGGGGCCGAGACCCAGTACTTC
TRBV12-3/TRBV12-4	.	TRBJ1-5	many	CASTSKGIQPQHF	TGTGCCAGCACCTCAAAGGGGATTCAGCCCCAGCATTTT
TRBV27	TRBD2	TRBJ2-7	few	CASSWGAGAPYEQYF	TGTGCCAGCAGTTGGGGTGCGGGAGCCCCCTACGAGCAGTACTTC
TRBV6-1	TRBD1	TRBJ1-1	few	CASRLGGADTEAFF	TGTGCCAGCAGATTAGGGGGCGCGGACACTGAAGCTTTCTTT
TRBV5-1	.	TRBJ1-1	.	CASTIGGNTEAFF	TGCGCCAGCACCATTGGGGGGAACACTGAAGCTTTCTTT
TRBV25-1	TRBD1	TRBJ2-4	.	CASSADRVWGKNIQYF	TGTGCCAGCAGTGCCGACAGGGTTTGGGGCAAAAACATTCAGTACTTC
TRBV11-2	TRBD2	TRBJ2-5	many	CASSPSGRETQYF	TGTGCCAGCAGCCCTAGCGGGAGAGAGACCCAGTACTTC
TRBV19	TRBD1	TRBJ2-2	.	CASSIRDRDGGELFF	TGTGCCAGTAGTATCCGGGACAGGGATGGCGGGGAGCTGTTTTTT
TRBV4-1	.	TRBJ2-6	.	CASSRTAGANVLTF	TGCGCCAGCAGCCGGACAGCCGGGGCCAACGTCCTGACTTTC
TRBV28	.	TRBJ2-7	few	CASSLAFSTHYEQYF	TGTGCCAGCAGTTTAGCCTTTTCTACCCACTACGAGCAGTACTTC
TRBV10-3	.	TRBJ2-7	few	CAISEWQGTPSEQYF	TGTGCCATCAGTGAGTGGCAGGGCACTCCTAGCGAGCAGTACTTC
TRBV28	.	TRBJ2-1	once	CASSLNAGLDSYQFF	TGTGCCAGCAGTTTAAACGCGGGTTTGGATTCCTACCAGTTCTTC
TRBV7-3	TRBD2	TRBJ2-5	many	CASLRSSGRVWGAETQYF	TGTGCCAGCCTAAGATCTAGCGGGAGGGTTTGGGGAGCGGAGACCCAGTACTTC
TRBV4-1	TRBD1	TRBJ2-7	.	CASSHSTGVGYEQYF	TGCGCCAGCAGCCATTCGACAGGGGTAGGCTACGAGCAGTACTTC
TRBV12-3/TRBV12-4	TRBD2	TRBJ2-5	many	CASRQTSGKETQYF	TGTGCCAGCAGGCAGACTAGCGGGAAAGAGACCCAGTACTTC
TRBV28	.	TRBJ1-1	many	CASSPGRGDTEAFF	TGTGCCAGCAGTCCCGGGAGGGGCGACACTGAAGCTTTCTTT
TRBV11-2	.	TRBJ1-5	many	CASSYGLNQPQHF	TGTGCCAGCAGCTATGGCCTAAATCAGCCCCAGCATTTT
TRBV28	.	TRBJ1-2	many	CASSSYRKGVTNYGYTF	TGTGCCAGCAGTTCCTACCGGAAGGGGGTTACTAACTATGGCTACACCTTC
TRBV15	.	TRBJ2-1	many	CATSRDPPPSSYNEQFF	TGTGCCACCAGCAGAGATCCACCCCCGAGCTCCTACAATGAGCAGTTCTTC
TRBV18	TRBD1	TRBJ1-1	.	CASSLPRDRNREAFF	TGTGCCAGCTCACTACCCCGGGACAGAAACCGGGAAGCTTTCTTT